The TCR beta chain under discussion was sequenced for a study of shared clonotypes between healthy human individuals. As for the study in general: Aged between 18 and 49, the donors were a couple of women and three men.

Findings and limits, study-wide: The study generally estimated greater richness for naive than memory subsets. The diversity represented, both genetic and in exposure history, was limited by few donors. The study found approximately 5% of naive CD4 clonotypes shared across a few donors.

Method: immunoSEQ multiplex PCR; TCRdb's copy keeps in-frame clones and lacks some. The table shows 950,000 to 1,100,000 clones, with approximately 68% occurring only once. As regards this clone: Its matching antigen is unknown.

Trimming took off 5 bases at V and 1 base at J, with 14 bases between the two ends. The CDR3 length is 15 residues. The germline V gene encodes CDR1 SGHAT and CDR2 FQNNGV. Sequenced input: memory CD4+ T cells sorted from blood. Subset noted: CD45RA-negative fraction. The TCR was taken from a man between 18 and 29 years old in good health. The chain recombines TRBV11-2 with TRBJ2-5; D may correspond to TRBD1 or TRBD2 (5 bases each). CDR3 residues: CASSGEGRPQETQYF. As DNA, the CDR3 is TGTGCCAGCAGCGGCGAGGGGCGGCCCCAAGAGACCCAGTACTTC. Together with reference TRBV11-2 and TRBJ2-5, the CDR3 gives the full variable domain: EAGVAQSPRYKIIEKRQSVAFWCNPISGHATLYWYQQILGQGPKLLIQFQNNGVVDDSQLPKDRFSAERLKGVDSTLKIQPAKLEDSAVYLCASSGEGRPQETQYFGPGTRLLVL.